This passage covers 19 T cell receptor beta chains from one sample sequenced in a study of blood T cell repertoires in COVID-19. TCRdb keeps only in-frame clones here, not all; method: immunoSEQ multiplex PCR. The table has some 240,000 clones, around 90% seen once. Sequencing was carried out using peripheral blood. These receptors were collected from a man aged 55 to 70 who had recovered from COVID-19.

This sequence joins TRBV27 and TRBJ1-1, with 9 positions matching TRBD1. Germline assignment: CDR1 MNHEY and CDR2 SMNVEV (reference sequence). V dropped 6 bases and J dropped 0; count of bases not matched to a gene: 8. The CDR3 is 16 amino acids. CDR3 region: CASSRDRAGMNTEAFF. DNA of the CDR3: TGTGCCAGCAGCCGGGACAGGGCGGGTATGAACACTGAAGCTTTCTTT.

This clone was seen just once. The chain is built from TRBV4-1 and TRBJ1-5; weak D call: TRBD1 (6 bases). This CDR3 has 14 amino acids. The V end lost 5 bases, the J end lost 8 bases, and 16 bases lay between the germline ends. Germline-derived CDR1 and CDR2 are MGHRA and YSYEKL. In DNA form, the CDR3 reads TGCGCCAGCAGCTACCGGGACATCGGGGAGCCCCAGCATTTT. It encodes CASSYRDIGEPQHF.

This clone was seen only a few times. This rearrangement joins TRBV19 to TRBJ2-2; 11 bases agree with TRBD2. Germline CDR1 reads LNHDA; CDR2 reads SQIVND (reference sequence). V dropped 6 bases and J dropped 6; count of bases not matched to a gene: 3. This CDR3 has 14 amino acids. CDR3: CASRTSGDAGELFF. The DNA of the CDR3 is TGTGCCAGTAGGACTAGCGGGGATGCCGGGGAGCTGTTTTTT.

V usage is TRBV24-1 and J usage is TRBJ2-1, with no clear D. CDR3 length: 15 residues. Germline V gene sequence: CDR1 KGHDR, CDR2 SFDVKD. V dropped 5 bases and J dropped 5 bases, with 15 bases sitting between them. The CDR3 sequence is CATSALSQVHNEQFF. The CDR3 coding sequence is TGTGCCACCAGTGCCTTGTCGCAGGTCCACAATGAGCAGTTCTTC.

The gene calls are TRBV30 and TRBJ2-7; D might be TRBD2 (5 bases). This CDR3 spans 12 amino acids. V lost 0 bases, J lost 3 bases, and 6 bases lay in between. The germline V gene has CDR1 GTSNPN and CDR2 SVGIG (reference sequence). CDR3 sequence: CAWSVEGYEQYF. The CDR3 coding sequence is TGTGCCTGGAGTGTAGAGGGCTACGAGCAGTACTTC. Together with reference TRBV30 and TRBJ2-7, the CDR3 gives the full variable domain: SQTIHQWPATLVQPVGSPLSLECTVEGTSNPNLYWYRQAAGRGLQLLFYSVGIGQISSEVPQNLSASRPQDRQFILSSKKLLLSDSGFYLCAWSVEGYEQYFGPGTRLTVT.

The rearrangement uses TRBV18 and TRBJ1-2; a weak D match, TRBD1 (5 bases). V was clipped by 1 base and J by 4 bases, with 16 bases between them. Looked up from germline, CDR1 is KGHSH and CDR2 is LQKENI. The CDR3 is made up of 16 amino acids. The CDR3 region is CASSPQGRVQVYGYTF. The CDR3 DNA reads TGTGCCAGCTCACCACAGGGCAGGGTCCAAGTCTATGGCTACACCTTC.

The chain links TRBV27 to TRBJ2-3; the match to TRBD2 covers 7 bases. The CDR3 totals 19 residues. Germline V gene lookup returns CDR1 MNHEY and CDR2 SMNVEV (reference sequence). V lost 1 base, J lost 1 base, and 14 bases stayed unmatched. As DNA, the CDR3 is TGTGCCAGCAGTTTATTAGGGTCGGGGGGACCTGGAGGCACAGATACGCAGTATTTT. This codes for CASSLLGSGGPGGTDTQYF.

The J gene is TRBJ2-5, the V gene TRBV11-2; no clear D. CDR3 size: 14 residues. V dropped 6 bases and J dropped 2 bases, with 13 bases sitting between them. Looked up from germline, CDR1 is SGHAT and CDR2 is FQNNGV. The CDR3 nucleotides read TGTGCCAGCAGTCCGAACTACCATCAAGAGACCCAGTACTTC. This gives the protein CASSPNYHQETQYF.

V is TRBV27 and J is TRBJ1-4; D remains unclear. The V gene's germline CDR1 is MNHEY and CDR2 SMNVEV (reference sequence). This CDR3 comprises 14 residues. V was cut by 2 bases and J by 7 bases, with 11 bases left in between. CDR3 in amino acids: CASSLGREGEKLFF. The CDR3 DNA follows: TGTGCCAGCAGTTTAGGGAGGGAGGGTGAAAAACTGTTTTTT.

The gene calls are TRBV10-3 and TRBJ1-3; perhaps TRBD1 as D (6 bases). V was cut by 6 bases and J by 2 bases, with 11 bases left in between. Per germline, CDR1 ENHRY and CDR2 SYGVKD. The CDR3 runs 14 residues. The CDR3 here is CAIRPTGAGNTIYF. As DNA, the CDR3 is TGTGCCATCAGGCCGACAGGAGCTGGAAACACCATATATTTT.

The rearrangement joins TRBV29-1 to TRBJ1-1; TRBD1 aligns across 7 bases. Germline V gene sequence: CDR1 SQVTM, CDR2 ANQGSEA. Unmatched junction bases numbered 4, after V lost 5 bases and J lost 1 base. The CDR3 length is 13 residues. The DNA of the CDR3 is TGCAGCGTTCTGACAGGGCAGAACACTGAAGCTTTCTTT. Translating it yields CSVLTGQNTEAFF.

For the CDR3, the DNA is TGTGCCAGCAGTCACAGCGGGGGGGTCCGAGAGACCCAGTACTTC. It translates to CASSHSGGVRETQYF. V gene TRBV27 combines with J gene TRBJ2-5; 10 nucleotides line up with TRBD2. With V trimmed by 5 bases and J by 4 bases, 7 bases remained unmatched. The V gene's germline CDR1 is MNHEY and CDR2 SMNVEV (reference sequence). The CDR3 loop spans 15 amino acids.

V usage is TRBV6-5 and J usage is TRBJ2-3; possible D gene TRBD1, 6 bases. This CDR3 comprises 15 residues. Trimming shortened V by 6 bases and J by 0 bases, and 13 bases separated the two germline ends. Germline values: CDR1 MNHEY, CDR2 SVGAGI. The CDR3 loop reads CASRPGHRSTDTQYF. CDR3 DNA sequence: TGTGCCAGCAGGCCGGGACACCGCAGCACAGATACGCAGTATTTT.

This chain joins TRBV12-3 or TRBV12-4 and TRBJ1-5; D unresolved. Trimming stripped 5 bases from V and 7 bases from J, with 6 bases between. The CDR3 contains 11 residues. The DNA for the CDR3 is TGTGCCAGCAGTAGAGGGCAGCCCCAGCATTTT. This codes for CASSRGQPQHF.

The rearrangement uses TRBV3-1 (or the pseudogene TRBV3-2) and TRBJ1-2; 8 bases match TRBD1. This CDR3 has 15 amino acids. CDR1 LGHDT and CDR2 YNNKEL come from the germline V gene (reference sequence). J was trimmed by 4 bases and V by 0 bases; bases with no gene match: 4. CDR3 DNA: TGTGCCAGCAGCCAAGAAGGACAGGGCAGCTATGGCTACACCTTC. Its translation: CASSQEGQGSYGYTF.

The CDR3 sequence: CASSEGGYSPLHF. The CDR3 coding sequence is TGTGCCAGCAGTGAGGGCGGGTATTCACCCCTCCACTTT. V usage is TRBV6-1 and J usage is TRBJ1-6, with D uncertain. Germline V gene sequence: CDR1 MNHNS, CDR2 SASEGT. Trimming took off 3 bases at V and 8 bases at J, with 8 bases between the two ends. CDR3 length: 13 residues.

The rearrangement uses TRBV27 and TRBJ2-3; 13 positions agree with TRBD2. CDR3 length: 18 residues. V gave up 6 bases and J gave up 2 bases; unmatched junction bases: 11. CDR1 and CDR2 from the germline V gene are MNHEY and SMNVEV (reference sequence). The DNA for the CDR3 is TGTGCCAGCAGCCCTGGACTAGCGGGGGACTTACACACAGATACGCAGTATTTT. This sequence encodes CASSPGLAGDLHTDTQYF.

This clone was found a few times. CDR3 loop: CASSPQRGAYEQYF. DNA of the CDR3: TGTGCCAGCAGCCCTCAGCGGGGGGCTTACGAGCAGTACTTC. The rearrangement uses TRBV6-6 and TRBJ2-7; 9 bases are a match to TRBD2. The trim removed 6 bases at V and 4 bases at J, leaving 7 bases unmatched. The CDR3 is made up of 14 amino acids. CDR1 MNHNY and CDR2 SVGAGI come from the germline V gene (reference sequence).

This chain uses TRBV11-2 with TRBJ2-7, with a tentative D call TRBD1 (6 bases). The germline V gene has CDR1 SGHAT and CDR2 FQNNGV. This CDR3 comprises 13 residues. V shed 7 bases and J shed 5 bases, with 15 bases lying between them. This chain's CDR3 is CASNPTGSNEQYF. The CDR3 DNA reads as TGTGCCAGCAACCCGACAGGATCCAACGAGCAGTACTTC. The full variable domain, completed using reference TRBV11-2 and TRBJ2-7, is EAGVAQSPRYKIIEKRQSVAFWCNPISGHATLYWYQQILGQGPKLLIQFQNNGVVDDSQLPKDRFSAERLKGVDSTLKIQPAKLEDSAVYLCASNPTGSNEQYFGPGTRLTVT.